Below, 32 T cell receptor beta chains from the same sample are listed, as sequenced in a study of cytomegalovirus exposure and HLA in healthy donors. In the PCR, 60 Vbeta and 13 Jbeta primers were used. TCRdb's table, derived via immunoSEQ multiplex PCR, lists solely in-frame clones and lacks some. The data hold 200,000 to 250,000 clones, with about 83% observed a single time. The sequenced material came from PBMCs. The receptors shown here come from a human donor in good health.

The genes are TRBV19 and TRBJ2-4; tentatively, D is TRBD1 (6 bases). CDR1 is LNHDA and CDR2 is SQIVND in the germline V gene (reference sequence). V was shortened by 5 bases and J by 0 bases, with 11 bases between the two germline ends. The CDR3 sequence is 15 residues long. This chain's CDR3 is CASSWDILAKNIQYF. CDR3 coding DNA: TGTGCCAGTAGTTGGGACATCCTAGCCAAAAACATTCAGTACTTC. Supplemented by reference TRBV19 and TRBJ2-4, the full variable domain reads DGGITQSPKYLFRKEGQNVTLSCEQNLNHDAMYWYRQDPGQGLRLIYYSQIVNDFQKGDIAEGYSVSREKKESFPLTVTSAQKNPTAFYLCASSWDILAKNIQYFGAGTRLSVL.

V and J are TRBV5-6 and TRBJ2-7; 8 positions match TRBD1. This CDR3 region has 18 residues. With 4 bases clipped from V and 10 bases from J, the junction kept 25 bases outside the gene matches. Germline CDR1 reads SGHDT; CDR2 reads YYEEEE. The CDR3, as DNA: TGTGCCAGCAGCCCTAACAGGGGGTCTTTTATGGGACGCCTCGAACAGTACTTC. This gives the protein CASSPNRGSFMGRLEQYF.

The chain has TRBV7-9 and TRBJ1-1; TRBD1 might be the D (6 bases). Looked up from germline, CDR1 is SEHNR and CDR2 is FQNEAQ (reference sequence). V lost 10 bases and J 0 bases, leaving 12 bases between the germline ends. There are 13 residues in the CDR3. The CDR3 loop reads CATQGQLNTEAFF. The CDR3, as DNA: TGTGCCACCCAAGGACAGCTGAACACTGAAGCTTTCTTT.

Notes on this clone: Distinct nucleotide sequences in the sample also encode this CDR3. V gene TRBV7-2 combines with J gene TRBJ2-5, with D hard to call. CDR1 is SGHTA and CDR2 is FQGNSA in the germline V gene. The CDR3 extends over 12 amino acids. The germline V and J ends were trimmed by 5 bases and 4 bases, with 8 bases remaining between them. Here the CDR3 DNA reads TGTGCCAGCAGCCCGGGTCGAGAGACCCAGTACTTC. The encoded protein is CASSPGRETQYF.

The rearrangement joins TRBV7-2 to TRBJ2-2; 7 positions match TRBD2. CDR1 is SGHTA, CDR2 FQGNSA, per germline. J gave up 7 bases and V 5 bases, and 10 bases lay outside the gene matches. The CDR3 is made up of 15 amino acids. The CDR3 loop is CASSNDVREFGELFF. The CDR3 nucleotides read TGTGCCAGCAGCAACGATGTGCGGGAGTTCGGGGAGCTGTTTTTT.

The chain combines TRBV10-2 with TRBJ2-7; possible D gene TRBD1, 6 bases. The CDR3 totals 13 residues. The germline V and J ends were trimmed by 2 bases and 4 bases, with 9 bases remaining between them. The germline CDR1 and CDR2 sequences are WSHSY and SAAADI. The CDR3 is CASSEGQNYEQYF. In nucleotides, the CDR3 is TGCGCCAGCAGTGAGGGACAGAATTACGAGCAGTACTTC.

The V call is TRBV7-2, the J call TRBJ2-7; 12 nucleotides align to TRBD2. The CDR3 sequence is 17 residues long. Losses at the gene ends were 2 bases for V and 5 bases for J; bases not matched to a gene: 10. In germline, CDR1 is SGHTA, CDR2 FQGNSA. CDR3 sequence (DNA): TGTGCCAGCAGCTTAAGTTCTCTAGCGGGAGGGCGCGACGAGCAGTACTTC. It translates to CASSLSSLAGGRDEQYF.

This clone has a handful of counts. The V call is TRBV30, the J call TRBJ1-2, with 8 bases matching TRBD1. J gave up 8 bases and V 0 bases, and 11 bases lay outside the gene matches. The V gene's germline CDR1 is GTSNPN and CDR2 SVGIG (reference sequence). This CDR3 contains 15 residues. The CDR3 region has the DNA TGTGCCTGGAGTGTAACGGGAAGCACAGGGGGAGGCTACACCTTC. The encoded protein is CAWSVTGSTGGGYTF. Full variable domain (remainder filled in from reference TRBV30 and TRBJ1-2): SQTIHQWPATLVQPVGSPLSLECTVEGTSNPNLYWYRQAAGRGLQLLFYSVGIGQISSEVPQNLSASRPQDRQFILSSKKLLLSDSGFYLCAWSVTGSTGGGYTFGSGTRLTVV.

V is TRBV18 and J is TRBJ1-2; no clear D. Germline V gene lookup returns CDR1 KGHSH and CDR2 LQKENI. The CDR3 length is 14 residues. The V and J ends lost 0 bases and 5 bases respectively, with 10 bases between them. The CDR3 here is CASSPPSGLYGYTF. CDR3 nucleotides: TGTGCCAGCTCACCACCCTCCGGGTTATATGGCTACACCTTC.

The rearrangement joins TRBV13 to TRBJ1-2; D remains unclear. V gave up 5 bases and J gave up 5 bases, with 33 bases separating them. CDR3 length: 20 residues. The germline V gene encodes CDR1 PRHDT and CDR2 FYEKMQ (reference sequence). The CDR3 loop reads CASSPPAVRMGQAGSYGYTF. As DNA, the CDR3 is TGTGCCAGCAGCCCGCCGGCAGTACGAATGGGTCAGGCGGGAAGTTATGGCTACACCTTC.

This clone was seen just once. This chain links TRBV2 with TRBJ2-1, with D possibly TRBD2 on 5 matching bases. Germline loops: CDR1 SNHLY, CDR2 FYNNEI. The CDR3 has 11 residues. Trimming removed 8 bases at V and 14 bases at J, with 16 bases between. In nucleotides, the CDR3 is TGTGCCAGCCACCTGGGCGGGCAGGAGTTCTTC. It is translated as CASHLGGQEFF.

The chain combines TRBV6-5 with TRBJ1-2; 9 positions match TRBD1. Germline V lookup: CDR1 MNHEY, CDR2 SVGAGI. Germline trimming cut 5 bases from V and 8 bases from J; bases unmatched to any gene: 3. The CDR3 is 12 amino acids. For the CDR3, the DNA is TGTGCCAGCAGTGACAGGGGGGAGGGCTACACCTTC. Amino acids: CASSDRGEGYTF.

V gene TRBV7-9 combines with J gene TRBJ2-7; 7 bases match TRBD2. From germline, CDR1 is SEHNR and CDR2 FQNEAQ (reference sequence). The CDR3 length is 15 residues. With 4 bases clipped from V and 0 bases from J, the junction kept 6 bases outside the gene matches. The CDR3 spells CASSSTSLSSYEQYF. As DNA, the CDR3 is TGTGCCAGCAGCTCGACTAGCTTAAGCTCCTACGAGCAGTACTTC.

The CDR3 DNA is TGCGCCAGCAGCGTTGGGCTGAGGGAGGTTCGCACTGAGCAGTTCTTC. Encoded protein: CASSVGLREVRTEQFF. The genes are TRBV5-1 and TRBJ2-1, with TRBD2 as a possible D gene (6 bases). CDR3 length equals 16 residues. Deletions cut 4 bases from V and 9 bases from J, with 23 bases between. Germline CDR1 and CDR2: SGHRS and YFSETQ.

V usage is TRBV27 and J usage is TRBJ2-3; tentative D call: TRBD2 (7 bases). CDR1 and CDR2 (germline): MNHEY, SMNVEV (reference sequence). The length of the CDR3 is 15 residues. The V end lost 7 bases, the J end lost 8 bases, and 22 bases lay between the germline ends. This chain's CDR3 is CASTPSGGRFGTQYF. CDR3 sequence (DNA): TGTGCCAGCACTCCCTCGGGGGGCCGTTTTGGTACGCAGTATTTT.

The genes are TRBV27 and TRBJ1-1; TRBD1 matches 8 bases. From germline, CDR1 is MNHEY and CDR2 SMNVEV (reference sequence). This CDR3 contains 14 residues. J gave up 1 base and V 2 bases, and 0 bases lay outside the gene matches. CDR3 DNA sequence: TGTGCCAGCAGTTTAGACAGGGGGAACACTGAAGCTTTCTTT. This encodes CASSLDRGNTEAFF.

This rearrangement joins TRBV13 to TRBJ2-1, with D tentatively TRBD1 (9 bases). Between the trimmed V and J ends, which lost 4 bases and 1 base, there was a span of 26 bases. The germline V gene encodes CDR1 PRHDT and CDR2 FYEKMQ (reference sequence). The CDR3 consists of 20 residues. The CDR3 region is CASSSQQGAVASGSYNEQFF. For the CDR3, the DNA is TGTGCCAGCAGCTCCCAACAGGGGGCGGTCGCTAGCGGGTCCTACAATGAGCAGTTCTTC.

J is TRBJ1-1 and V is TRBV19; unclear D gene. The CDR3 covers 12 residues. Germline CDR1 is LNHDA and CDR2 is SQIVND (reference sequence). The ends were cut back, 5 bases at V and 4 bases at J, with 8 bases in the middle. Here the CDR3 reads CASSRAGTEAFF. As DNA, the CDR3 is TGTGCCAGTAGTCGGGCGGGCACTGAAGCTTTCTTT.

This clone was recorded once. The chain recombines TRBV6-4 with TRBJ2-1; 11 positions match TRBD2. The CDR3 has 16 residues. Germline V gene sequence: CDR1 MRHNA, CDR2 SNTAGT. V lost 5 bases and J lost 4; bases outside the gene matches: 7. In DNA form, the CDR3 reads TGTGCCAGCAGTCCGAAAATAGCGGGAGGGTACAATGAGCAGTTCTTC. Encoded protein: CASSPKIAGGYNEQFF.

This chain's CDR3 is CASSLGSAGSYEQYF. Written as DNA, the CDR3 is TGTGCCAGCAGCTTAGGTTCAGCGGGATCTTACGAGCAGTACTTC. This chain connects TRBV7-9 to TRBJ2-7, with TRBD2 matching 7 bases. Germline CDR1 is SEHNR and CDR2 is FQNEAQ (reference sequence). CDR3 length equals 15 residues. Unmatched junction bases numbered 7, after V lost 1 base and J lost 4 bases.

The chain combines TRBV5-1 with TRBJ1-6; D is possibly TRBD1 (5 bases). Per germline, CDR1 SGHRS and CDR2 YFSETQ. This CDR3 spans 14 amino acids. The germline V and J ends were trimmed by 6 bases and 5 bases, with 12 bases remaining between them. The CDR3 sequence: CASTVWGDNSPLHF. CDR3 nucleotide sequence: TGCGCCAGCACGGTCTGGGGCGATAATTCACCCCTCCACTTT. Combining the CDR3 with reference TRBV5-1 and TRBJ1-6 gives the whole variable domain KAGVTQTPRYLIKTRGQQVTLSCSPISGHRSVSWYQQTPGQGLQFLFEYFSETQRNKGNFPGRFSGRQFSNSRSEMNVSTLELGDSALYLCASTVWGDNSPLHFGNGTRLTVT.

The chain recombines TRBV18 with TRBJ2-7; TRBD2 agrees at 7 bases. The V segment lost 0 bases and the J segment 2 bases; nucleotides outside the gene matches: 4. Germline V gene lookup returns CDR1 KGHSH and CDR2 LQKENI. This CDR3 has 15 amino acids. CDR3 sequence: CASSPPSGTPYEQYF. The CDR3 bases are TGTGCCAGCTCACCACCCAGCGGGACCCCCTACGAGCAGTACTTC.

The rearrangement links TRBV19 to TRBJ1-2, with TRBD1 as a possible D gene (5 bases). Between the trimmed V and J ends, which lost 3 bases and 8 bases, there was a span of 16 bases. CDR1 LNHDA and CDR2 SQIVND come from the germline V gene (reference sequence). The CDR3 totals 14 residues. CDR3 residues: CASSILGHSGGYTF. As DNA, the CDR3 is TGTGCCAGTAGTATCCTAGGACATTCGGGCGGCTACACCTTC.

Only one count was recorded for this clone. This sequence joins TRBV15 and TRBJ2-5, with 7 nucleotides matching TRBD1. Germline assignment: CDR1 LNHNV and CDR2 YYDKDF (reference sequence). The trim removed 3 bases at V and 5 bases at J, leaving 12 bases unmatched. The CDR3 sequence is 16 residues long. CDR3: CATSRGTAHSGETQYF. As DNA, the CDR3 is TGTGCCACCAGCAGGGGGACAGCACATTCTGGGGAGACCCAGTACTTC.

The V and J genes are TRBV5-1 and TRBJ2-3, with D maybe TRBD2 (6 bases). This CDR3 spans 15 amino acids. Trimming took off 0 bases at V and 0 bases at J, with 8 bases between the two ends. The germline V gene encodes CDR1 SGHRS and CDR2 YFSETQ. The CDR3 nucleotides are TGCGCCAGCAGCTTGGGCGGGACTAGCACAGATACGCAGTATTTT. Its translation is CASSLGGTSTDTQYF.

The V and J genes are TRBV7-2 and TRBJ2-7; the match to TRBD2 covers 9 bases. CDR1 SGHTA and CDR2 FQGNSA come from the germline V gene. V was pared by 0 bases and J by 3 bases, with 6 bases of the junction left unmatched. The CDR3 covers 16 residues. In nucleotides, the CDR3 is TGTGCCAGCAGCTTAGCGTCTAGCGGGAACCTCTACGAGCAGTACTTC. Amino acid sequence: CASSLASSGNLYEQYF.

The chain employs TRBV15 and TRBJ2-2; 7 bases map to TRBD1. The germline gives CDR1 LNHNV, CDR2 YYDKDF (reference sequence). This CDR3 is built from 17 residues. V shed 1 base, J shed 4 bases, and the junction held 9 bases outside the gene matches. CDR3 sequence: CATSRARGQRATGELFF. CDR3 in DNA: TGTGCCACCAGCAGAGCAAGGGGACAGAGAGCCACCGGGGAGCTGTTTTTT.

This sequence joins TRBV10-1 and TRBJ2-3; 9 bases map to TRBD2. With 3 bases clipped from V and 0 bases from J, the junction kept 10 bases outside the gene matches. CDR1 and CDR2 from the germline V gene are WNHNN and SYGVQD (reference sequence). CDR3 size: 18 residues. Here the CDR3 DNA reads TGCGCCAGCAGTGATTGGTGCGGGAGGGCCCCTAGCACAGATACGCAGTATTTT. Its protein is CASSDWCGRAPSTDTQYF.

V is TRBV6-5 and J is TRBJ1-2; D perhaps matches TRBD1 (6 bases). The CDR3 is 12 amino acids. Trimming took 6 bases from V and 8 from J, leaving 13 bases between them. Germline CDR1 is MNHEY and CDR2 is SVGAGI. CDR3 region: CASRHRVEGYTF. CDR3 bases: TGTGCCAGCAGACACAGGGTTGAGGGCTACACCTTC.

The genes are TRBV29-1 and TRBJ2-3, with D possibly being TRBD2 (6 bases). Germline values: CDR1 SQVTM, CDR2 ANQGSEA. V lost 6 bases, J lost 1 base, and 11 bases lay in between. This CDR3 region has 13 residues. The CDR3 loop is CSVNPGGTDTQYF. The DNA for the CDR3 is TGCAGCGTCAACCCGGGGGGCACAGATACGCAGTATTTT.

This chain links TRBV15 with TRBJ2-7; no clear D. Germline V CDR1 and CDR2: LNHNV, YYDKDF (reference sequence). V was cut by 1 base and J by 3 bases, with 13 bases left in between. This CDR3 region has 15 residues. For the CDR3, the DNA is TGTGCCACCAGCAGAGGTTCTCCCGGAGACTACGAGCAGTACTTC. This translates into CATSRGSPGDYEQYF.

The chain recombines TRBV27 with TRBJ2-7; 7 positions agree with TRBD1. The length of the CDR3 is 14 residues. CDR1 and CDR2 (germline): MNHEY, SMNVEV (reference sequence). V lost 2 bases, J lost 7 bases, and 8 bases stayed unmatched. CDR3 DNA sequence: TGTGCCAGCAGTTTAGGGCAGGGGGATTGGGAGCAGTACTTC. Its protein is CASSLGQGDWEQYF.